These 26 T cell receptor beta chains came from one sample sequenced in a study of tumor-infiltrating lymphocytes in localized non-small cell lung cancer. Sequencing was performed with immunoSEQ multiplex PCR; in TCRdb, only in-frame clones are kept and a portion is missing. The data hold fewer than 20,000 clones, with 73% observed a single time. Source material: lung tumor tissue. These receptors originate from a human donor with non-small cell lung cancer.

This chain links TRBV5-1 with TRBJ2-7; 9 bases are a match to TRBD1. The CDR3 is 15 residues long. The germline CDR1 and CDR2 sequences are SGHRS and YFSETQ. V was clipped by 4 bases and J by 5 bases; unmatched bases: 10. The CDR3 nucleotides are TGCGCCAGCAGCCAGGGACAGGGAGGACATAACGAGCAGTACTTC. Its translation is CASSQGQGGHNEQYF.

This chain joins TRBV29-1 and TRBJ2-5; 10 bases line up with TRBD1. With 7 bases clipped from V and 7 bases from J, the junction kept 12 bases outside the gene matches. CDR3 length: 14 amino acids. The V gene's germline CDR1 is SQVTM and CDR2 ANQGSEA. The CDR3 spells CSAVEGQGSGTQYF. The CDR3 coding sequence is TGCAGCGCGGTCGAGGGACAGGGGTCGGGGACCCAGTACTTC.

The rearrangement links TRBV28 to TRBJ1-1; the match to TRBD1 covers 9 bases. The V and J ends lost 0 bases and 1 base, in that order; junction bases with no gene match: 6. The CDR3 is made up of 17 amino acids. Germline CDR1 and CDR2: MDHEN and SYDVKM. The CDR3 coding sequence is TGTGCCAGCAGTTTATGGGGGACAGGGAGTTGGAACACTGAAGCTTTCTTT. Encoded protein: CASSLWGTGSWNTEAFF.

V gene TRBV5-6 combines with J gene TRBJ2-5, with D maybe TRBD1 (5 bases). With 4 bases removed from V and 3 bases from J, the gap between germline ends came to 13 bases. The CDR3 covers 14 residues. From germline, CDR1 is SGHDT and CDR2 YYEEEE. Written as DNA, the CDR3 is TGTGCCAGCAGCCCCTGGGCAGGGAAAGAGACCCAGTACTTC. It yields the protein CASSPWAGKETQYF.

This clone came up once. The chain employs TRBV6-1 and TRBJ2-2; TRBD2 aligns across 12 bases. The CDR3 length is 16 residues. CDR1 MNHNS and CDR2 SASEGT come from the germline V gene. Trimming cost V 4 bases and J 2 bases; bases outside gene matches: 2. The CDR3 DNA reads TGTGCCAGCAGTGCGACTAGCGGGAGAAACACCGGGGAGCTGTTTTTT. The encoded protein is CASSATSGRNTGELFF.

The chain links TRBV10-1 to TRBJ2-1; 7 bases map to TRBD2. J gave up 4 bases and V 0 bases, and 3 bases lay outside the gene matches. The CDR3 spans 15 residues. Germline V CDR1 and CDR2: WNHNN, SYGVQD (reference sequence). CDR3 region: CASSESRGLYNEQFF. CDR3 DNA sequence: TGCGCCAGCAGTGAGTCGAGGGGACTATACAATGAGCAGTTCTTC.

The chain recombines TRBV7-2 with TRBJ2-7, with D maybe TRBD2 (6 bases). This CDR3 comprises 15 residues. Trimming cost V 4 bases and J 3 bases, with 16 bases left between them. Germline CDR1 is SGHTA and CDR2 is FQGNSA. CDR3 sequence: CASSSPGTASYEQYF. CDR3 nucleotide sequence: TGTGCCAGCAGCTCCCCCGGGACTGCAAGCTACGAGCAGTACTTC.

This sequence joins TRBV29-1 and TRBJ1-1; possible D gene TRBD1, 5 bases. Germline CDR1 SQVTM, CDR2 ANQGSEA. The CDR3 has 15 amino acids. V was clipped by 6 bases and J by 1 base, with 18 bases between them. CDR3 nucleotide sequence: TGCAGCGTGGGCCGCGGGGGTACGGGGAACACTGAAGCTTTCTTT. It is translated as CSVGRGGTGNTEAFF.

The CDR3 spells CAWSRQVGEKLFF. CDR3 sequence (DNA): TGTGCCTGGAGCCGGCAGGTTGGCGAAAAACTGTTTTTT. The chain joins TRBV30 to TRBJ1-4; D uncertain. CDR3 length: 13 amino acids. Germline CDR1 reads GTSNPN; CDR2 reads SVGIG (reference sequence). The V and J ends lost 3 bases and 8 bases respectively, with 13 bases between them.

This clone turned up a few times. The chain is built from TRBV30 and TRBJ1-1, with D perhaps TRBD1 (5 bases). The V and J ends lost 2 bases and 0 bases respectively, with 10 bases between them. CDR1 and CDR2 from the germline V gene are GTSNPN and SVGIG (reference sequence). The length of the CDR3 is 14 residues. CDR3 protein: CAWSKQVVNTEAFF. CDR3 nucleotide sequence: TGTGCCTGGAGTAAACAGGTTGTGAACACTGAAGCTTTCTTT. Supplemented by reference TRBV30 and TRBJ1-1, the full variable domain reads SQTIHQWPATLVQPVGSPLSLECTVEGTSNPNLYWYRQAAGRGLQLLFYSVGIGQISSEVPQNLSASRPQDRQFILSSKKLLLSDSGFYLCAWSKQVVNTEAFFGQGTRLTVV.

The V gene is TRBV5-1, the J gene TRBJ2-7; maybe TRBD2 (6 bases). The CDR3 has 15 amino acids. The V and J ends lost 4 bases and 5 bases respectively, with 19 bases between them. CDR1 SGHRS and CDR2 YFSETQ come from the germline V gene. CDR3 nucleotide sequence: TGCGCCAGCAGCCCAAGGACTACGGGGGATAACGAGCAGTACTTC. This encodes CASSPRTTGDNEQYF.

The CDR3 here is CASSLSGGHSPLHF. As DNA, the CDR3 is TGTGCCAGCAGTTTATCGGGGGGGCATTCACCCCTCCACTTT. The chain couples TRBV28 to TRBJ1-6; tentative D call: TRBD1 (6 bases). The CDR3 sequence is 14 residues long. In germline, CDR1 is MDHEN, CDR2 SYDVKM. V was trimmed by 1 base and J by 8 bases, leaving 9 bases between them.

Worth noting for this clone: The junction departs from the called germline gene at one end, perhaps through a read error. This sequence joins TRBV2 and TRBJ2-2, with 8 nucleotides matching TRBD1. From germline, CDR1 is SNHLY and CDR2 FYNNEI. The length of the CDR3 is 15 residues. The CDR3 is CASREGTGNTGELFF. In DNA, the CDR3 is TGTGCCAGCAGGGAAGGGACAGGTAACACCGGGGAGCTGTTTTTT.

The chain joins TRBV19 to TRBJ2-5; 8 nucleotides match TRBD1. Germline trimming cut 2 bases from V and 2 bases from J; bases unmatched to any gene: 4. Germline CDR1 LNHDA, CDR2 SQIVND (reference sequence). This CDR3 has 15 residues. CDR3 loop: CASSIQGARQETQYF. For the CDR3, the DNA is TGTGCCAGTAGTATACAGGGGGCGCGACAAGAGACCCAGTACTTC.

This clone was counted only a few times. The rearrangement joins TRBV9 to TRBJ2-2; TRBD2 agrees at 10 bases. The CDR3 runs 17 residues. The ends lost 2 bases at V and 0 bases at J; junction bases unmatched: 4. Germline V gene data show CDR1 as SGDLS and CDR2 as YYNGEE. CDR3 residues: CASSVRGTSANTGELFF. CDR3 sequence (DNA): TGTGCCAGCAGCGTGAGAGGGACTAGCGCGAACACCGGGGAGCTGTTTTTT.

The chain has TRBV6-5 and TRBJ2-4, with a possible D match to TRBD1 (6 bases). Per germline, CDR1 MNHEY and CDR2 SVGAGI. This CDR3 contains 13 residues. CDR3 region: CAELRGSKNIQYF. CDR3 nucleotides: TGTGCGGAGCTAAGGGGGTCCAAAAACATTCAGTACTTC.

This clone was recorded once. The CDR3 nucleotides read TGTGCCAGCATTGGTCGGGGAAATAGTTACGAGCAGTACTTC. Encoded protein: CASIGRGNSYEQYF. The chain carries TRBV5-6 and TRBJ2-7; weak D call: TRBD2 (5 bases). This CDR3 region has 14 residues. Trimming stripped 6 bases from V and 4 bases from J, with 17 bases between. The germline V gene has CDR1 SGHDT and CDR2 YYEEEE.

The CDR3 DNA follows: TGTGCCAGCAGTTTAAGAAGCGGGAGTACGTACGAGCAGTACTTC. Protein sequence: CASSLRSGSTYEQYF. The chain couples TRBV27 to TRBJ2-7; the match to TRBD2 covers 8 bases. The germline V gene has CDR1 MNHEY and CDR2 SMNVEV (reference sequence). CDR3 length: 15 residues. J was trimmed by 4 bases and V by 2 bases; bases with no gene match: 7.

This clone has a single count. This chain connects TRBV10-3 to TRBJ1-6; D might be TRBD1 (6 bases). The V end was cut by 6 bases, the J end by 5 bases, with 14 bases between. The CDR3 totals 15 residues. Germline V lookup: CDR1 ENHRY, CDR2 SYGVKD. CDR3 loop: CAIRAWGDNNSPLHF. The CDR3 DNA reads TGTGCCATCAGGGCCTGGGGGGACAATAATTCACCCCTCCACTTT.

This clone was counted between two and nine times. The rearrangement joins TRBV6-1 to TRBJ1-6; 7 nucleotides align to TRBD1. V gave up 4 bases and J gave up 6 bases; unmatched junction bases: 6. CDR3 length: 15 amino acids. CDR1 and CDR2 (germline): MNHNS, SASEGT. CDR3 residues: CASSVDRPPNSPLHF. The CDR3 nucleotides are TGTGCCAGCAGTGTGGACAGGCCACCTAATTCACCCCTCCACTTT.

The V call is TRBV2, the J call TRBJ2-3; D ambiguous. Germline lookup yields CDR1 SNHLY and CDR2 FYNNEI. The CDR3 runs to 15 residues. Trimming shortened V by 0 bases and J by 0 bases, and 7 bases separated the two germline ends. The CDR3 sequence: CASSEAVGSTDTQYF. CDR3 bases: TGTGCCAGCAGTGAAGCGGTGGGGAGCACAGATACGCAGTATTTT.

The rearrangement uses TRBV11-2 and TRBJ2-2; D call uncertain. CDR3 length: 12 residues. V was trimmed by 3 bases and J by 10 bases, leaving 9 bases between them. CDR1 and CDR2 from the germline V gene are SGHAT and FQNNGV. The CDR3, as DNA: TGTGCCAGCAGCTTTGGTTTGGAGGAGCTGTTTTTT. This sequence encodes CASSFGLEELFF.

V and J are TRBV6-1 and TRBJ2-1; D gene ambiguous. Germline CDR1 and CDR2: MNHNS and SASEGT. This CDR3 is 12 amino acids long. Between the trimmed V and J ends, which lost 7 bases and 9 bases, there was a span of 13 bases. The DNA of the CDR3 is TGTGCCAGCAACCTCAGAGGTGGTGAGCAGTTCTTC. Amino acids: CASNLRGGEQFF.

DNA of the CDR3: TGTGCCTGGAGTTGGCCTATAGCGGGGGGCCCCGACATTAGCACAGATACGCAGTATTTT. The encoded protein is CAWSWPIAGGPDISTDTQYF. The chain couples TRBV30 to TRBJ2-3; TRBD2 aligns across 10 bases. Germline loops: CDR1 GTSNPN, CDR2 SVGIG (reference sequence). The CDR3 runs to 20 residues. V shed 2 bases, J shed 0 bases, and the junction held 17 bases outside the gene matches.

The CDR3 DNA follows: TGTGCCAGCAGTTTTGTTGCCTTATATGGCTACACCTTC. It codes for CASSFVALYGYTF. J is TRBJ1-2 and V is TRBV28, with D unclear. Trimming shortened V by 3 bases and J by 5 bases, and 10 bases separated the two germline ends. Looked up from germline, CDR1 is MDHEN and CDR2 is SYDVKM. There are 13 residues in the CDR3.

This clone is termed medium-sized. The rearrangement joins TRBV5-1 to TRBJ2-1; D is unresolved. Deletions cut 0 bases from V and 0 bases from J, with 7 bases between. Per germline, CDR1 SGHRS and CDR2 YFSETQ. The CDR3 totals 15 residues. CDR3 DNA: TGCGCCAGCAGCTTGGGCGTGGACTCCTACAATGAGCAGTTCTTC. It translates to CASSLGVDSYNEQFF.